This T cell receptor beta chain originates from a study of cytomegalovirus exposure and HLA in healthy donors. This PCR relied on a set of 60 Vbeta primers and 13 Jbeta primers. The assay was immunoSEQ multiplex PCR, and TCRdb's table has in-frame clones only and misses some. The data hold about 210,000 clones, with roughly 80% observed a single time. Trimming removed 6 bases at V and 7 bases at J, with 22 bases between. The CDR3 extends over 16 amino acids. The germline CDR1 and CDR2 sequences are LNHDA and SQIVND (reference sequence). The chain is built from TRBV19 and TRBJ2-1; a weak D match, TRBD2 (5 bases). The sequencing input was PBMCs. This receptor was obtained from a man between 35 and 55 years old in good health and CMV-seropositive. In DNA, the CDR3 is TGTGCCAGTAGGGAGGAGGAGCGGATCCGTGGGAATGAGCAGTTCTTC. Amino acids: CASREEERIRGNEQFF.